These T cell receptor beta chains were read from a single sample in a study of post-analysis software for immune sequencing data. TCRdb itself ran the PCR reads through MiXCR, one entry per CDR3 protein. The sample lists hundreds of thousands of distinct CDR3 sequences, around 47% occurring once. The sequenced sample was blood. These receptors were taken from a girl between 5 and 17 years old with multiple sclerosis. CDR3s include the opening cysteine and the closing phenylalanine or tryptophan. Fields, in order: V gene, J gene, D gene, clone size, CDR3 DNA, CDR3 protein. The D gene is left open where the match is weak. Clone size is given for some rows only: seen once, a few or many times, or a class if the clone is expanded.

TRBV5-1	TRBJ2-7	.	few	TGCGCCAGCAGCTCCCGGGACGACTACGAGCAGTACTTC	CASSSRDDYEQYF
TRBV28	TRBJ2-7	TRBD2	.	TGTGCCAGCAGTTTACAGGGTGGGAGGGCGCACGAGCAGTACTTC	CASSLQGGRAHEQYF
TRBV7-9	TRBJ2-1	.	few	TGTGCCAGCAGCTTAGACCGCCCCGTAGTAGTCAATGAGCAGTTCTTC	CASSLDRPVVVNEQFF
TRBV6-5	TRBJ2-7	.	.	TGTGCCAGCAAAAACAGTGACTACGAGCAGTACTTC	CASKNSDYEQYF
TRBV12-3/TRBV12-4	TRBJ1-2	.	.	TGTGCCAGCAGTTTTCGATTAGTCCAGGGAGGGCATGATGGCTACACCTTC	CASSFRLVQGGHDGYTF
TRBV20-1	TRBJ1-6	TRBD1	few	TGCAGTGCTAGAGGTCAAGTGAAGCCGGGACAGAGCTCCTATAATTCACCCCTCCACTTT	CSARGQVKPGQSSYNSPLHF
TRBV27	TRBJ2-7	TRBD2	.	TGTGCCAGCAGCTATAGCGGGCCCACCTACGAGCAGTACTTC	CASSYSGPTYEQYF
TRBV6-4	TRBJ1-2	TRBD1	.	TGTGCCAGCAGTGGCGGACAGGGGTTTGGCTACACCTTC	CASSGGQGFGYTF
TRBV5-5	TRBJ1-1	.	.	TGTGCCAGCAGCTTGGGACCCACCATCCAGGCTTTCTTT	CASSLGPTIQAFF
TRBV7-9	TRBJ1-2	TRBD1	few	TGTGCCGGACTCCAGGGGGCTCGGTATGGCTACACCTTC	CAGLQGARYGYTF
TRBV7-2	TRBJ2-7	TRBD1	.	TGTGCCAGCAGGTTTGACCGGGACAGCTCCTACGAGCAGTACTTC	CASRFDRDSSYEQYF
TRBV6-4	TRBJ2-7	TRBD1	few	TGTGCCAGCAGTGAACCGGACAGGGAAACCTACGAGCAGTACTTC	CASSEPDRETYEQYF
TRBV9	TRBJ2-4	.	.	TGTGCCGGCAGCGTAGCTAGGACGGGAGACATTCAGTACTTC	CAGSVARTGDIQYF
TRBV2	TRBJ1-2	TRBD1	.	TGTGCCAGCACCCCTCGGACAGGGGGGGCCTATGGCTACACCTTC	CASTPRTGGAYGYTF
TRBV6-1	TRBJ2-7	.	once	TGTGCCAGCAGGGAGAGGGAACAGACCTACGAGCAGTACTTC	CASREREQTYEQYF
TRBV27	TRBJ2-3	.	.	TGTGCCAGCAGTTTAGGGGTCCGGAGCACAGATACGCAGTATTTT	CASSLGVRSTDTQYF
TRBV5-1	TRBJ1-4	.	once	TGCGCCAGCAGCCCAAGGGACCCCGGGGATGAAAAACTGTTTTTT	CASSPRDPGDEKLFF
TRBV7-2	TRBJ2-1	TRBD2	few	TGTGCCAGTGGGGAGGTGGGGGGGGAAAATGAGCAGTTCTTC	CASGEVGGENEQFF
TRBV27	TRBJ1-1	.	.	TGTGCCAGCAGTTTCAGGCCAGGAACTGAAGCTTTCTTT	CASSFRPGTEAFF
TRBV29-1	TRBJ1-1	.	.	TGCAGCGTTTGTATGGCGGGTTATAACACTGAAGCTTTCTTT	CSVCMAGYNTEAFF
TRBV25-1	TRBJ2-1	TRBD2	.	TGTGCCAGCAGTCGTAGCGGGGGGGCCTACAATGAGCAGTTCTTC	CASSRSGGAYNEQFF
TRBV12-3/TRBV12-4	TRBJ2-7	.	.	TGTGCCAGCACCCAGGGCACGAGCTCCTACGAGCAGTACTTC	CASTQGTSSYEQYF
TRBV12-3/TRBV12-4	TRBJ2-7	.	.	TGTGCCAGCAGTTTCGGCAGGGGGAGGGCCTACGAGCAGTACTTC	CASSFGRGRAYEQYF
TRBV12-3/TRBV12-4	TRBJ1-5	.	.	TGTGCCAGCAGTTTAGGGGCCCGCAATCAGCCCCAGCATTTT	CASSLGARNQPQHF
TRBV20-1	TRBJ2-1	.	few	TGCAGTGCTAGAGATACCCTCAGGCCTGACAATGAGCAGTTCTTC	CSARDTLRPDNEQFF
TRBV12-3/TRBV12-4	TRBJ1-2	.	few	TGTGCCAGCGTCCTTAGGGGCGCTGGCTACACCTTC	CASVLRGAGYTF
TRBV20-1	TRBJ2-7	.	few	TGCAGTGCTAGAGTGGGTACCCACGAGCAGTACTTC	CSARVGTHEQYF
TRBV30	TRBJ1-6	.	.	TGTGCCTGGAGTGGGAGGAATTCACCCCTCCACTTT	CAWSGRNSPLHF
TRBV7-8	TRBJ2-1	.	.	TGTGCCAGCATCGGCGGGGGCCCGTTGTTAAGCTCCTACAATGAGCAGTTCTTC	CASIGGGPLLSSYNEQFF
TRBV6-1	TRBJ2-3	TRBD2	.	TGTGCCAGCAGCCTCGGGGCGGGAGGGCCCCTTACCACAGATACACAGTATTTT	CASSLGAGGPLTTDTQYF
TRBV9	TRBJ2-3	TRBD2	few	TGTGCCAGCAGCGAACTAGCGGCCACAGATACGCAGTATTTT	CASSELAATDTQYF
TRBV21-1	TRBJ1-2	.	.	TGTGCCAGCAGCAAAGCGCTTACGGCCAGGCTGGACTATGGCTACACCTTC	CASSKALTARLDYGYTF
TRBV20-1	TRBJ2-7	TRBD2	few	TGCAGTGCTAGAGGTGGGGGGGAAACCTACGAGCAGTACTTC	CSARGGGETYEQYF
TRBV7-8	TRBJ2-7	TRBD1	once	TGTGCCAGCAGCGAGTTCGGGGACAGGGACTTAAGCTCCTACGAGCAGTACTTC	CASSEFGDRDLSSYEQYF
TRBV5-1	TRBJ1-2	.	many	TGTGCCAGCAGTTTGGCGGGGAATGGCTACACCTTC	CASSLAGNGYTF
TRBV4-1	TRBJ1-1	.	.	TGCGCCAGCAGCCAACCTACAAGGAACACTGAAGCTTTCTTT	CASSQPTRNTEAFF
TRBV7-9	TRBJ1-1	.	few	TGTGCCAGCAGCCCAATACAGGGTGAGAACACTGAAGCTTTCTTT	CASSPIQGENTEAFF
TRBV9	TRBJ1-2	.	few	TGTGCCAGCAGCGTAAAGCCCGGGACCCTCAAGGATAACTATGGCTACACCTTC	CASSVKPGTLKDNYGYTF
TRBV12-3/TRBV12-4	TRBJ2-7	TRBD2	.	TGTGCCAGCACCCAGGGAGATAGCGGGAGGTACGAGCAGTACTTC	CASTQGDSGRYEQYF
TRBV3-1	TRBJ2-1	.	few	TGTGCCAGCACGGCAGGCGGCGATGAGCAGTTCTTC	CASTAGGDEQFF
TRBV29-1	TRBJ2-7	.	.	TGCAGCGTTGAGGTAGGGCGGCGCGAGCAGTACTTC	CSVEVGRREQYF
TRBV29-1	TRBJ2-4	.	many	TGCAGCGTTGGTCAGGGTGGGGAAAACATTCAGTACTTC	CSVGQGGENIQYF
TRBV20-1	TRBJ2-1	TRBD2	once	TGCAGTGCTCCCCTAGCGGGGCCCTACAATGAGCAGTTCTTC	CSAPLAGPYNEQFF
TRBV24-1	TRBJ2-3	.	.	TGTGCCACCAGTGACCTCGGTCAGGGGTACACAGATACGCAGTATTTT	CATSDLGQGYTDTQYF
TRBV6-5	TRBJ2-2	TRBD1	once	TGTGCCAGCAGTTACTCAATAGACAGGGGGAAACCGAACACCGGGGAGCTGTTTTTT	CASSYSIDRGKPNTGELFF
TRBV20-1	TRBJ1-4	TRBD1	.	TGCAGTGGGACCGAGGGGGCGCGAGATGAAAAACTGTTTTTT	CSGTEGARDEKLFF
TRBV6-6	TRBJ2-3	.	few	TGTGCCAGCAGTTCAGTGGCTAGCTCTCGGGATACGCAGTATTTT	CASSSVASSRDTQYF